What follows is one TCR beta chain and its context. Its antigen is currently unknown. This entry comes from a study of Ad26.COV2.S vaccination and SARS-CoV-2 variants. Study at large: Enrolled in COV1001, the donor was in the Ad26.COV2.S trial arm, which received the vaccine. Once or twice, 56 days apart, Ad26.COV2.S was delivered intramuscularly.

CDR1 is SGHRS, CDR2 YFSETQ, per germline. The CDR3 runs 15 residues. The V and J ends lost 0 bases and 6 bases respectively, with 13 bases between them. Treatment denoted: some 20 received Ad26.COV2.S at low or high dose, single or two shots; roughly 5 received placebo; per-sample allocation not given. The samples were gathered on day 63 after the first injection of vaccine or placebo. TCRdb's table, derived via immunoSEQ multiplex PCR, lists solely in-frame clones and lacks some. This sample carries approximately 300,000 clones, more than 70% of them seen once, and the ten largest clones take 1.9%. General observations from the study: There was a possibility that the TCR breadth and depth analyses underestimated total T cell responses. Spike-specific TCR breadth was greater in vaccine than placebo recipients.

The material was peripheral blood, obtained in a trial of Ad26.COV2.S vaccine versus placebo. The chain couples TRBV5-1 to TRBJ1-5; D unclear. The clonotype originates from a person between 18 and 60 years old who received the Ad26.COV2.S COVID-19 vaccine or a placebo. CDR3 coding DNA: TGCGCCAGCAGCTTGGTATCGGGCGGAGGTCAGCCCCAGCATTTT. It is translated as CASSLVSGGGQPQHF.